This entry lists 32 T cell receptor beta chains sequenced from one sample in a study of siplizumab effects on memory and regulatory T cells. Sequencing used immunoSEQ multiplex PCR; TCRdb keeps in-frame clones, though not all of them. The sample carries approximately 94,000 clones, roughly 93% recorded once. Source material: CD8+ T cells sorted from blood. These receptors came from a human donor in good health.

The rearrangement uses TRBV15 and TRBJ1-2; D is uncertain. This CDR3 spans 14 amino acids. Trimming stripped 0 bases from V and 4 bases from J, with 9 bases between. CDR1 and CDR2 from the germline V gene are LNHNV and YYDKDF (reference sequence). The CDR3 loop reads CATSRDRQFYGYTF. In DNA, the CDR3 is TGTGCCACCAGCAGAGATCGGCAGTTCTATGGCTACACCTTC.

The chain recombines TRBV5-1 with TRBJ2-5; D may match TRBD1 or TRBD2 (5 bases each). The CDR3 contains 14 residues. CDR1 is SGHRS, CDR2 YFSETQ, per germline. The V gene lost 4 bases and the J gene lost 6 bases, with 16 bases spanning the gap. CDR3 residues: CASSLHGDGKTQYF. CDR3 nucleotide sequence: TGCGCCAGCAGCCTACATGGGGACGGGAAGACCCAGTACTTC.

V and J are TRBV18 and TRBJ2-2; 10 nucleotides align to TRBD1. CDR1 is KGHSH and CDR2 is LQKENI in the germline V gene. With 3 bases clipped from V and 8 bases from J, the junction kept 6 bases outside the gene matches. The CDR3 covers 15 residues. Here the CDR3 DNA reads TGTGCCAGCTCACCCTGGGACAGGGGTGCTGGGGAGCTGTTTTTT. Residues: CASSPWDRGAGELFF.

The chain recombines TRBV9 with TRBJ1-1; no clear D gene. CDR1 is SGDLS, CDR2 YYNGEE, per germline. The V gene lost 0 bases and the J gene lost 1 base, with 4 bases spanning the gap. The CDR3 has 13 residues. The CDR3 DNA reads TGTGCCAGCAGCGTAGGCAGGAACACTGAAGCTTTCTTT. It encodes CASSVGRNTEAFF.

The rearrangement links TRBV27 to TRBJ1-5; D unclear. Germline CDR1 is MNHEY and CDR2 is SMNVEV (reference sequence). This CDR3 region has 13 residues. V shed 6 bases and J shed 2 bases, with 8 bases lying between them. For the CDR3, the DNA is TGTGCCAGCAGCCCCTTTGGCAATCAGCCCCAGCATTTT. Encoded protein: CASSPFGNQPQHF.

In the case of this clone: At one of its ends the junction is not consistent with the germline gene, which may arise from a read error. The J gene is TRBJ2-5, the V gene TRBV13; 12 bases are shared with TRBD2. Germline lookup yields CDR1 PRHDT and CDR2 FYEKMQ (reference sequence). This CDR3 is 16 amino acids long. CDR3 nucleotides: TGTGCCAGCAGCTTAGAAAGGGGCCTGACTAGCGGGAGTTTTCACTTC. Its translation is CASSLERGLTSGSFHF.

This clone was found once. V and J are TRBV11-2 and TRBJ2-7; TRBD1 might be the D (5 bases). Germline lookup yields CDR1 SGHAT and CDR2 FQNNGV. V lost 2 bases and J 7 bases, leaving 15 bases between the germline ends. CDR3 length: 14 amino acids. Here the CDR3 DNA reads TGTGCCAGCAGCTTACCGACAGCTATGGGGGAGCAGTACTTC. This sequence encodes CASSLPTAMGEQYF.

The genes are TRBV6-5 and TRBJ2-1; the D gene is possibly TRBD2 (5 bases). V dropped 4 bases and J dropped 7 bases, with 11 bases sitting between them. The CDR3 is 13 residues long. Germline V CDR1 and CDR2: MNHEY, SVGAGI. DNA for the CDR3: TGTGCCAGCAGTTCCGGGGTTAGGAATGAGCAGTTCTTC. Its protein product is CASSSGVRNEQFF.

The CDR3 here is CASTDLQGAANYGYTF. In DNA, the CDR3 is TGTGCCAGCACCGACCTACAGGGGGCGGCTAACTATGGCTACACCTTC. The chain joins TRBV6-6 to TRBJ1-2; 9 nucleotides line up with TRBD1. V was clipped by 7 bases and J by 0 bases; unmatched bases: 9. Germline CDR1 reads MNHNY; CDR2 reads SVGAGI (reference sequence). The CDR3 covers 16 residues.

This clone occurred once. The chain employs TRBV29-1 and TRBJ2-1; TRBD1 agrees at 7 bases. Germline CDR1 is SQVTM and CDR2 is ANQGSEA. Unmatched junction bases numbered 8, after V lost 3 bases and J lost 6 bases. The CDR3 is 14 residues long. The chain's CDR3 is CSVERTGGINEQFF. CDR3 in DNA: TGCAGCGTTGAGCGGACAGGAGGTATCAATGAGCAGTTCTTC.

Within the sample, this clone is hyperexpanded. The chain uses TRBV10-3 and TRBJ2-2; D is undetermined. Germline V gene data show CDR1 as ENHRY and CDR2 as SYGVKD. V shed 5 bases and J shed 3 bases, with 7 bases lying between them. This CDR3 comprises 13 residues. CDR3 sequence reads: CAISISYTGELFF. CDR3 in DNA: TGTGCCATCAGTATTTCCTACACCGGGGAGCTGTTTTTT.

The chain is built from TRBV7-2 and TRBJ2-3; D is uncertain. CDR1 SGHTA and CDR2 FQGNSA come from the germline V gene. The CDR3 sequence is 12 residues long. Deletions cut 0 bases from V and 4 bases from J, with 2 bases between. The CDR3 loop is CASSLAADTQYF. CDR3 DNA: TGTGCCAGCAGCTTAGCTGCAGATACGCAGTATTTT.

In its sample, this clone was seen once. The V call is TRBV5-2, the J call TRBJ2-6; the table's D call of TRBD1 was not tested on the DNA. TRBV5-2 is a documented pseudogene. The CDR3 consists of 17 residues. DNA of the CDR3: TGTGCCAGCAACAAATACAGTACACAAAGTCGGGCCAACGTCCTGACTTTC. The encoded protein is CASNKYSTQSRANVLTF.

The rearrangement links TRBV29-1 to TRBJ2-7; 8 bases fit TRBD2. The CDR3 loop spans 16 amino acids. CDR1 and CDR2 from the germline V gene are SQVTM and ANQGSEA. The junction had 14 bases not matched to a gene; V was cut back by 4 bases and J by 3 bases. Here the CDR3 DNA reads TGCAGCGTTGCCTTTCCGGCGGGAGGACATAACTACGAGCAGTACTTC. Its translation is CSVAFPAGGHNYEQYF.

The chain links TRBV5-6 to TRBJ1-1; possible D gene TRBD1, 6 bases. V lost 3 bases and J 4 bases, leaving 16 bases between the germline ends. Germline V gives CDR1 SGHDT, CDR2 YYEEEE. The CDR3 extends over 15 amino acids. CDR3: CASSSPAGESTEAFF. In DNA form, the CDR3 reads TGTGCCAGCAGCTCCCCCGCAGGGGAGAGCACTGAAGCTTTCTTT.

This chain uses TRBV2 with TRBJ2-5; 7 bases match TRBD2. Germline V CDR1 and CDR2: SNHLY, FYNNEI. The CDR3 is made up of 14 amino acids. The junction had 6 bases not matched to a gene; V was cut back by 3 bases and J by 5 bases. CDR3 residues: CASSDSGGWETQYF. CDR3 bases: TGTGCCAGCAGTGATTCGGGAGGTTGGGAGACCCAGTACTTC. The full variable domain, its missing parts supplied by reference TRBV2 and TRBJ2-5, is EPEVTQTPSHQVTQMGQEVILRCVPISNHLYFYWYRQILGQKVEFLVSFYNNEISEKSEIFDDQFSVERPDGSNFTLKIRSTKLEDSAMYFCASSDSGGWETQYFGPGTRLLVL.

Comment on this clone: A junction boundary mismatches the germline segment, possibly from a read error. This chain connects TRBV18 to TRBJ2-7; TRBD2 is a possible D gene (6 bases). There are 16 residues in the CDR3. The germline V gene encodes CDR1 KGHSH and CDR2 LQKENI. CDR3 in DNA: TGTGCCAGCTCCCCACCGGGACTTAGGAGCTCCTACGAGCAGTACTTC. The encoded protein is CASSPPGLRSSYEQYF.

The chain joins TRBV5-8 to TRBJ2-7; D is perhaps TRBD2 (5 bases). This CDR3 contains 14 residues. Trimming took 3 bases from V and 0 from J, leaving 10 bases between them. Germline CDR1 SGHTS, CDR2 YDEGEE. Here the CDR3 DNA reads TGTGCCAGCAGCTGGGGTGGAGGCTCCTACGAGCAGTACTTC. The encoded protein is CASSWGGGSYEQYF.

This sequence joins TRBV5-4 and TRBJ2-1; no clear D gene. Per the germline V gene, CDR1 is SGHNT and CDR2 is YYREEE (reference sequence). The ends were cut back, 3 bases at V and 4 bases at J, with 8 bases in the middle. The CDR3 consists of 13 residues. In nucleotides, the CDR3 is TGTGCCAGCAGCTCCGGGCTATACAATGAGCAGTTCTTC. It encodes CASSSGLYNEQFF. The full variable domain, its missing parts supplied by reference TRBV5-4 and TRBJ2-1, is ETGVTQSPTHLIKTRGQQVTLRCSSQSGHNTVSWYQQALGQGPQFIFQYYREEENGRGNFPPRFSGLQFPNYSSELNVNALELDDSALYLCASSSGLYNEQFFGPGTRLTVL.

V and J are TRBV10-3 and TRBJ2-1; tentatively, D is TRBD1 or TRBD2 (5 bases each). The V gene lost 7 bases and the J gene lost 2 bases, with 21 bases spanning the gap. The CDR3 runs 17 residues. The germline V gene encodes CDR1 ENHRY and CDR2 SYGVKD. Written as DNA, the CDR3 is TGTGCCATCAAGGCGGCTGGGGGAGAGGGCGCCTACAATGAGCAGTTCTTC. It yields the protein CAIKAAGGEGAYNEQFF.

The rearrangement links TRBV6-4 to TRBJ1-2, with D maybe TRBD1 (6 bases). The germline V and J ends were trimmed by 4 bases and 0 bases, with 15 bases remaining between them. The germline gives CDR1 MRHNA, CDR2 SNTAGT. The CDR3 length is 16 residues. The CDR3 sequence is CASSAGPDRANYGYTF. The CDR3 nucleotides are TGTGCCAGCAGTGCCGGACCGGACAGAGCTAACTATGGCTACACCTTC.

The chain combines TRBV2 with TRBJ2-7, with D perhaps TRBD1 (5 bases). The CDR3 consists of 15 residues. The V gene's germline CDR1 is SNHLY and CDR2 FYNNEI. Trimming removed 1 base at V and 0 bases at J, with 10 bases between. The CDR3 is CASSEEDIYSYEQYF. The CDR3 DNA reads TGTGCCAGCAGTGAAGAGGACATCTACTCCTACGAGCAGTACTTC.

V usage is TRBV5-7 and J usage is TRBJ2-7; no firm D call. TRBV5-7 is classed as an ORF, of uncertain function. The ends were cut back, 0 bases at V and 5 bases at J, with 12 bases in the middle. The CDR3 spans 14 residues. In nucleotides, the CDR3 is TGTGCCAGCAGCTTGGAGACACGAAGGGACGAGCAGTACTTC. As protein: CASSLETRRDEQYF.

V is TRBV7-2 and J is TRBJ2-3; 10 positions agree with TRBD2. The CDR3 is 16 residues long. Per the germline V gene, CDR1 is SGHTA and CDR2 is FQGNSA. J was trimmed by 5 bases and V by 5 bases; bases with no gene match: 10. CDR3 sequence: CASSQDSGGLGDTQYF. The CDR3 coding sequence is TGTGCCAGCAGCCAAGATAGCGGGGGGTTGGGAGATACGCAGTATTTT. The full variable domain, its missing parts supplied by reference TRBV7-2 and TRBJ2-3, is GAGVSQSPSNKVTEKGKDVELRCDPISGHTALYWYRQSLGQGLEFLIYFQGNSAPDKSGLPSDRFSAERTGGSVSTLTIQRTQQEDSAVYLCASSQDSGGLGDTQYFGPGTRLTVL.

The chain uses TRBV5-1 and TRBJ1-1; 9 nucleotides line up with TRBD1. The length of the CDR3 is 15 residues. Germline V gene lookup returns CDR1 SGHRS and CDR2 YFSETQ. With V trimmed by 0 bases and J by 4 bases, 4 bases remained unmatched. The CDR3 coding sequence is TGCGCCAGCAGCTTGGATGGGACAGGGTCCACTGAAGCTTTCTTT. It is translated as CASSLDGTGSTEAFF.

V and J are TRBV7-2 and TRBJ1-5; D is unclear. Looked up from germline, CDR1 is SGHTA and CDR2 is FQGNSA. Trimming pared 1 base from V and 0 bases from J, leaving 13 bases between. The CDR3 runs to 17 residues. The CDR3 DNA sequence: TGTGCCAGCAGCTTAGACCATGGAGGGTATAGCAATCAGCCCCAGCATTTT. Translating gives CASSLDHGGYSNQPQHF.

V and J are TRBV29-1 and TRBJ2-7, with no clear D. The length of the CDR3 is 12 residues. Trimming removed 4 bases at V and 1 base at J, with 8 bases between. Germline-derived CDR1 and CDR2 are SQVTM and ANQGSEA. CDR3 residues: CSVGIGSYEQYF. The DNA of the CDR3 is TGCAGCGTTGGGATCGGATCCTACGAGCAGTACTTC.

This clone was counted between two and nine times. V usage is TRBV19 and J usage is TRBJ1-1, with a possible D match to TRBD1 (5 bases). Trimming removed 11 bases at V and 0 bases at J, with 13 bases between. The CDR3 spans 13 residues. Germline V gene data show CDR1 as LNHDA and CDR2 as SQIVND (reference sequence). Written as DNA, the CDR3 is TGTGCCGCCGGGGCCGCCCTGAACACTGAAGCTTTCTTT. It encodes CAAGAALNTEAFF.

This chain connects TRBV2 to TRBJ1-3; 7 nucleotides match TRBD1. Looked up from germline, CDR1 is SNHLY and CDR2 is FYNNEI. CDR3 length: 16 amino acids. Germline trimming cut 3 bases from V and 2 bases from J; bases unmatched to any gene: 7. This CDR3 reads CASSDQGDLAGNTIYF. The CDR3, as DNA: TGTGCCAGCAGTGATCAGGGGGACCTAGCTGGAAACACCATATATTTT.

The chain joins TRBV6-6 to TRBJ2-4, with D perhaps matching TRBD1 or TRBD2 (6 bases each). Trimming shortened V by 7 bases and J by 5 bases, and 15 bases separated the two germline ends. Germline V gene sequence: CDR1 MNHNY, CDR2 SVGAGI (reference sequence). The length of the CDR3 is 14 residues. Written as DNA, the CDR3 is TGTGCCAGCACCCTGTGGGGGGCGGAAAACATTCAGTACTTC. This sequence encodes CASTLWGAENIQYF.

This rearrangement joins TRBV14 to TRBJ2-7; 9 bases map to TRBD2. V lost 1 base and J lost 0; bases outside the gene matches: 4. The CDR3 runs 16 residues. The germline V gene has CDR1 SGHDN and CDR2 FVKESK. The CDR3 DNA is TGTGCCAGCAGCCAAGGCCCGGGACTAGCCTCCTACGAGCAGTACTTC. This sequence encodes CASSQGPGLASYEQYF.

The CDR3 reads CASSESGGLTGELFF. The CDR3 DNA reads TGCGCCAGCAGTGAGAGTGGGGGCCTCACCGGGGAGCTGTTTTTT. This chain joins TRBV10-2 and TRBJ2-2; D may be TRBD1 (6 bases). CDR1 is WSHSY, CDR2 SAAADI, per germline. The CDR3 is 15 amino acids. With 2 bases removed from V and 4 bases from J, the gap between germline ends came to 11 bases.